These T cell receptor beta chains were read from a single sample in a study of cytomegalovirus exposure and HLA in healthy donors. TCRdb's copy holds only in-frame clones and misses some; the assay was immunoSEQ multiplex PCR. The table has over 150,000 clones, approximately 80% seen once. Material for sequencing was PBMCs. These receptors all come from a boy younger than 10 in good health and CMV-seronegative. Each CDR3 is given with its conserved first and last residue. D genes are given only for firm matches. Where a row states a size, it is once, few, many or the class of an expanded clone; other rows omit it.

NA | NA | TRBJ2-7 | TRBV2 | CASLMQRLGDRYEQYF | TGTGCCAGCCTCATGCAGCGTCTCGGCGATCGCTACGAGCAGTACTTC
NA | NA | TRBJ2-3 | TRBV7-2 | CASSLRGGHTDTQYF | TGTGCCAGCAGCTTAAGGGGGGGCCACACAGATACGCAGTATTTT
NA | once | TRBJ1-3 | TRBV15 | CATSAKGVNLISGNTIYF | TGTGCCACCAGCGCCAAAGGGGTGAACCTGATCTCTGGAAACACCATATATTTT
NA | NA | TRBJ1-2 | TRBV5-5 | CASSLGARGPNGYTF | TGTGCCAGCAGCTTGGGGGCGCGGGGGCCTAACGGCTACACCTTC
NA | NA | TRBJ1-6 | TRBV7-2 | CASSFAGANSPLHF | TGTGCCAGCAGCTTTGCGGGGGCCAATTCACCCCTCCACTTT
NA | NA | TRBJ2-7 | TRBV18 | CASSPRQTSSYEQYF | TGTGCCAGCTCACCAAGACAGACGAGCTCCTACGAGCAGTACTTC
NA | NA | TRBJ2-3 | TRBV4-1 | CASSQQQGPDTQYF | TGCGCCAGCAGCCAACAACAGGGCCCAGATACGCAGTATTTT
NA | NA | TRBJ2-7 | TRBV5-1 | CASSSAFDWRSYEQYF | TGCGCCAGCAGCTCTGCCTTTGACTGGCGGTCCTACGAGCAGTACTTC
TRBD1 | NA | TRBJ2-7 | TRBV7-7 | CASSLGHGTGYEQYF | TGTGCTAGCAGCTTAGGTCACGGGACAGGTTACGAGCAGTACTTC
NA | NA | TRBJ1-2 | TRBV6-1 | CASNQGHSLGYTF | TGTGCCAGCAACCAGGGGCATTCTCTCGGCTACACCTTC
TRBD1 | NA | TRBJ2-7 | TRBV6-1 | CASSERGQGVYEQYF | TGTGCCAGCAGTGAAAGGGGACAGGGGGTATACGAGCAGTACTTC
NA | once | TRBJ2-1 | TRBV11-2 | CASSLGLGNEQFF | TGTGCCAGCAGCTTAGGGCTAGGAAATGAGCAGTTCTTC
TRBD2 | few | TRBJ2-3 | TRBV27 | CASRGTSGLLTDTQYF | TGTGCCAGCAGGGGGACTAGCGGACTACTCACAGATACGCAGTATTTT
TRBD2 | NA | TRBJ2-5 | TRBV5-1 | CASSLGGLAAETQYF | TGCGCCAGCAGCTTGGGGGGACTAGCAGCTGAGACCCAGTACTTC
NA | NA | TRBJ2-7 | TRBV7-9 | CASSLARVSSTNYEQYF | TGTGCCAGCAGCTTAGCTCGTGTGTCTAGTACAAACTACGAGCAGTACTTC
TRBD2 | once | TRBJ2-3 | TRBV18 | CASSPGLARDTQYF | TGTGCCAGCTCACCGGGACTAGCAAGAGATACGCAGTATTTT
NA | NA | TRBJ2-1 | TRBV19 | CASSIENSGNEQFF | TGTGCCAGTAGTATCGAAAACAGCGGCAATGAGCAGTTCTTC